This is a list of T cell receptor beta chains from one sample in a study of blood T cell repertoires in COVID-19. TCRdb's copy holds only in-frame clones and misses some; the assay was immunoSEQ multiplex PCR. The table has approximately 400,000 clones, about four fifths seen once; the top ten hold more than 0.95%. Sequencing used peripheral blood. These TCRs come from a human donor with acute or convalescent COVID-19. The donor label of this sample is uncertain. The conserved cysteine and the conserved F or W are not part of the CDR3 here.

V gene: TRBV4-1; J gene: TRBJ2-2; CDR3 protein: ASSQDHLRQVTGELF
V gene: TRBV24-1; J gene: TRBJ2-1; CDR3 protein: ATSDPTLQGKQF
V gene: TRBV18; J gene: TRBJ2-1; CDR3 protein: ASSPIASSYNEQF
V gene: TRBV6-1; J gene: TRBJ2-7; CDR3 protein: ASSENFRREQY
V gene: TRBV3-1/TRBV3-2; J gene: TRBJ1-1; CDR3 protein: ASSPGTGATEAF
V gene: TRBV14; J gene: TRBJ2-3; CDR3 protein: ASSQDRLAGSTDTQY
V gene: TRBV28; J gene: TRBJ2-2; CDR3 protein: ASSLAGRVGELF
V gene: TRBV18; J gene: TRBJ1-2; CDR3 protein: ASSLGSGVGYT
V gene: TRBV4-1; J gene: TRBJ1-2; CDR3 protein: ASSQDSYYGYT
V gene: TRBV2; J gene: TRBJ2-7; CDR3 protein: ASEHFNEQY
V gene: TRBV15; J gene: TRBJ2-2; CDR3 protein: ATSSPRVRGTGELF
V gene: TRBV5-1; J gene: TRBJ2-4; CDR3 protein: ASSPQPPDRQNIQY
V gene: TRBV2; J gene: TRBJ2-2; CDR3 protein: ASSSGGPGELF
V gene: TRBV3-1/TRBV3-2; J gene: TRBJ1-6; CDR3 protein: ASSQGTDNSPLH
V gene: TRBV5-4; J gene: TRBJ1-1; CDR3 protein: ASSLDGGRKAF
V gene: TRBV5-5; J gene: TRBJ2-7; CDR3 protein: ASSPPGSTVNYYEQY
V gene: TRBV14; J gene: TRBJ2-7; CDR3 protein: ASRLGGRAREQY
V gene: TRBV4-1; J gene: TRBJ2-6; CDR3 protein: ASSQDAAGGSGANVLT
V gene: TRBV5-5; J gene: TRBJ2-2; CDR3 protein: ASSFNQVSGELF
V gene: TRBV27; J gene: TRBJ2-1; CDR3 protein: ASSLRWTGTVGEQF
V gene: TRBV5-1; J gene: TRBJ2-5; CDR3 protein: ASSIPGNQETQY
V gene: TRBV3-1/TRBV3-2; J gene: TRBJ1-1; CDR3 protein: ASSQFGGQGTEAF
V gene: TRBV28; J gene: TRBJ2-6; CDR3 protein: AIRDRVSGANVLT
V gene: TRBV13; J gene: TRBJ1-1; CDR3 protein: ASSLTTGAMNTEAF
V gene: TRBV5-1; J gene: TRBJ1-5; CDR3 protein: ASSLGVGTYQPQH
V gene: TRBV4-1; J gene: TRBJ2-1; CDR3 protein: ASSQDAKPLNQQF
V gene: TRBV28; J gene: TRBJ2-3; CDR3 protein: ASSLGGLADTQY
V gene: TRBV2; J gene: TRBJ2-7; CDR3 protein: ASSVDRGEQY
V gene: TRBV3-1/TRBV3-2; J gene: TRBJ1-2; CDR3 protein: ASSQVHRGNYGYT
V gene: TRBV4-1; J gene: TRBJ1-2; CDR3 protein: ASSQAQGATQGFGYT
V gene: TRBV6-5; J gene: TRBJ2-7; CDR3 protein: ATTSPGSYEQY
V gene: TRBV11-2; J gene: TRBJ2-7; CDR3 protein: ASSRGTSPSYEQY
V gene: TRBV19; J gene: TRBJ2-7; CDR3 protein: ASSRGGVYEQY
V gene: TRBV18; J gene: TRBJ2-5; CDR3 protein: ASSQRGGEKTQY
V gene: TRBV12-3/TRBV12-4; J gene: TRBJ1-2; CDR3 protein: ASRSGHYGYT
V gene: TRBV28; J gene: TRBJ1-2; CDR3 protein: ASSRLIQGTGYT
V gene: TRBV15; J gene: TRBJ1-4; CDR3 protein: ATSSPLRTVGEKLF
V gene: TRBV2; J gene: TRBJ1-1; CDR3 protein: ASMVAGSPYTEAF
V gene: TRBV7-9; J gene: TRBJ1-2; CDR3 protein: ASSLVSVHGYT
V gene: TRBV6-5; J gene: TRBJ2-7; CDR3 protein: ASRGTGSHEQY
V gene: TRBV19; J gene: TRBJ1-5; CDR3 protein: ASSALGEPSNQPQH
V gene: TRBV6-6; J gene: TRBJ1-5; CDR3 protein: ASSYRDRYQPQH
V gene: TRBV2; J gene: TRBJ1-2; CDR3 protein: ASSETNRRANYGYT
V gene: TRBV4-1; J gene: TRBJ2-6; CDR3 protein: ASSQDGQGVSGANVLT
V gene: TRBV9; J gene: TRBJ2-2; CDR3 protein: ASSLTSALTGELF
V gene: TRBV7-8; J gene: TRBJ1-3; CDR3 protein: ASSPQGSGNTIY
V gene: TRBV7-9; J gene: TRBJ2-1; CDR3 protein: ASSLLWREGHEQF
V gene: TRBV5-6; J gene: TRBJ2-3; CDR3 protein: ASSLFGGGADTQY
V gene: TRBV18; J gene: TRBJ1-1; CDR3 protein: ASSPGQTGEAF
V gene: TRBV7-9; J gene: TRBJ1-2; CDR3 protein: GTGDYGYT
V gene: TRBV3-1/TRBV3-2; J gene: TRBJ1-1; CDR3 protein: ASSRTGEGYTEAF